The present entry profiles one TCR beta chain with its context. In this sample, this clone turned up once. Its antigen has not been determined. Per-base qualities were not stored, and no clone one base away is much larger. The data originate from a study of shared clonotypes between healthy human individuals (dated by TCRdb to the early 2020s). As for the study more broadly: The cohort comprised two women and three men aged 18 to 49 years. For each donor, CD4 naive and CD4 memory were each given three plates, CD8 naive was given two plates, and CD8 memory was given one plate. To estimate repertoire size and how much clonotype sharing occurs between individuals, the study deeply sequenced the blood TCR repertoires of about five healthy adults. To increase sequencing depth and limit assay-specific biases, different laboratories used diverse techniques to prepare libraries and sequence TCR repertoires. Between about 0.85 and 10 billion PBMCs per donor were obtained by leukapheresis. Study-wide conclusions, independent of this receptor: Because the study included a small number of donors, the genetic and exposure-history diversity represented was limited. Higher generation probabilities were observed for clonotypes shared by all four sorted-subset donors than for non-shared clonotypes. When a few donors were compared, the shared fraction of clonotypes was about 5.5% for naive CD4, 3.5% for naive CD8, 2% to 2.5% for memory CD4, and less than 0.5% for memory CD8. Pairwise subsampling indicated that sequencing depth was expected to affect the degree of clonotype sharing among donors. Only blood was sampled, and tissue TCR repertoires likely differ from those in blood. Even with the large sequencing depth, rarefaction of the sorted-subset datasets indicated that sequencing was incomplete. Naive subsets generally had larger estimated clonotype richness than memory subsets.

The donors were healthy, HIV-negative adults who had no recently reported acute infections or vaccinations. Every donor was a Caucasian adult residing in Nashville, Tennessee, USA. Magnetic negative selection was used to enrich CD4+ T cells, after which naive cells were positively selected on CD45RA and the negative fraction became the memory subset. Blood was collected by leukapheresis, and PBMCs were isolated by Ficoll-Histopaque density gradient centrifugation and then cryopreserved in liquid nitrogen vapor phase. Analytical flow cytometry was used to check the purity and quantity of every magnetically sorted T cell population. From each sorted fraction, genomic DNA was isolated and quantified by UV absorbance on a Nanodrop 2000c. Using the deep immunoSEQ assay, multiplex PCR amplified TCR CDR3 regions from genomic DNA. Genomic DNA extracted from each cell subset was distributed evenly over all wells of several immunoSEQ 96-well plates, and each plate served as one replicate. Each replicate PCR for sorted subsets received about 0.2 ug genomic DNA, equal to roughly 30,000 T cell genomes. Purified libraries were quantified with a Qubit 3.0 fluorometer, sized on a Bioanalyzer 2100, and re-quantified with the KAPA Library Quantification kit. A separate single-read 150-cycle Illumina NextSeq 550 flow cell was used to sequence each immunoSEQ 96-well plate. Processing in the source paper ran as follows. Because the immunoSEQ output included only junctional sequences and no quality scores, the filtering could not be the same as the filtering used for full-length reads. Sequences were annotated with PyIR, a Python wrapper for IgBLAST v1.9, and V/J genes and CDR3 were assigned using IMGT germline references. Reads were filtered out if the reads had weak V/J assignments (E-value above 1e-6), no CDR3, stop codons, out-of-frame junctions, or ambiguous translated residues. A V3J clonotype was defined by an identical inferred V gene, J gene, and CDR3 amino acid sequence. To compute the percentage overlap between repertoires, the number of shared unique clonotypes was divided by the size of the smaller repertoire. Repertoire richness was assessed with RTK rarefaction, the Chao1 estimator, and Recon v2.1 estimates of unobserved clonotypes. For all TCRbeta clonotypes obtained by the gDNA method from four donors, generation probabilities were computed with OLGA. TCRdb holds this immuneACCESS table with in-frame rearrangements only. Some clones are missing; in checked studies, unresolved V genes explain under half, and the rest has no known cause. Clone size and the V and J calls come from that table; the DNA yielded D and trimming. This sample is represented by 1,100,000 or so clones; about 80% of them were singletons. In total, the top ten clones hold 0.52% of the sample.

This receptor was identified in a young man in good health. Some clones in this sample may be carry-over from other donors' samples. Material: memory CD4+ T cells from PBMCs. The meaning of the sample's cell subset or site label: CD45RA-negative fraction.

The bases are TGTGCCAGTACTGACAGGGTGACTTACGAGCAGTACTTC. It translates to CASTDRVTYEQYF. The chain joins TRBV5-6 to TRBJ2-5, and 7 junctional nucleotides match TRBD1. Gene TRBJ2-7 matches the end of the DNA better, so the J call may be wrong. The germline V gene sets CDR1 to SGHDT and CDR2 to YYEEEE. The CDR3 contains 13 residues, cysteine and phenylalanine counted. The sequence is cut down to CDR3 DNA, 39 bases in frame from base 1.